A single sample gave rise to the 27 T cell receptor beta chains below, sequenced in a study of blood T cell repertoires in COVID-19. TCRdb's copy holds only in-frame clones and misses some; the assay was immunoSEQ multiplex PCR. The sample contains under 100,000 clones, around 84% of which appear only once. The sample comprised peripheral blood. These TCRs come from a middle-aged man with acute or convalescent COVID-19.

The chain is built from TRBV3-1 (or the pseudogene TRBV3-2) and TRBJ2-5, with 8 positions matching TRBD2. The V gene end was trimmed by 0 bases and the J gene end by 5 bases; junction bases not matched to a gene: 8. CDR1 LGHDT and CDR2 YNNKEL come from the germline V gene (reference sequence). CDR3 size: 16 residues. CDR3 sequence: CASSQDLGSSGETQYF. CDR3 DNA sequence: TGTGCCAGCAGCCAAGATTTAGGATCTAGCGGGGAGACCCAGTACTTC.

In the case of this clone: This may come from a read error, since a much larger clone is one base off. V gene TRBV25-1 combines with J gene TRBJ1-1, with D hard to call. Germline CDR1 is MGHDK and CDR2 is SYGVNS. This CDR3 is 11 amino acids long. Trimming removed 5 bases from V and 5 bases from J, with 6 bases in between. CDR3 sequence reads: CASSPGTEAFF. The CDR3, as DNA: TGTGCCAGCAGTCCGGGGACTGAAGCTTTCTTT. The full variable domain, its missing parts supplied by reference TRBV25-1 and TRBJ1-1, is EADIYQTPRYLVIGTGKKITLECSQTMGHDKMYWYQQDPGMELHLIHYSYGVNSTEKGDLSSESTVSRIRTEHFPLTLESARPSHTSQYLCASSPGTEAFFGQGTRLTVV.

The chain carries TRBV6-6 and TRBJ1-6; 10 bases fit TRBD1. The junction had 2 bases not matched to a gene; V was cut back by 2 bases and J by 10 bases. The germline CDR1 and CDR2 sequences are MNHNY and SVGAGI (reference sequence). The CDR3 is 14 residues long. The CDR3: CASSYGTGDSPLHF. The CDR3 region has the DNA TGTGCCAGCAGTTACGGGACAGGGGACTCACCCCTCCACTTT.

J is TRBJ1-2 and V is TRBV5-1; the match to TRBD1 covers 8 bases. The CDR3 length is 17 residues. The V gene end was trimmed by 2 bases and the J gene end by 1 base; junction bases not matched to a gene: 10. Looked up from germline, CDR1 is SGHRS and CDR2 is YFSETQ. The CDR3 coding sequence is TGCGCCAGCAGCTTTCGACAGGGGCGCCCTCGTAACTATGGCTACACCTTC. This sequence encodes CASSFRQGRPRNYGYTF.

The V call is TRBV7-3, the J call TRBJ2-5; possible D gene TRBD2, 6 bases. The CDR3 loop spans 15 amino acids. CDR1 and CDR2 (germline): SGHTA, FQGTGA. Deletions cut 3 bases from V and 2 bases from J, with 13 bases between. DNA of the CDR3: TGTGCCAGCAGCTTGCTGCCGGGACTGCAAGAGACCCAGTACTTC. As protein: CASSLLPGLQETQYF.

The sample holds many counts of this clone. The same CDR3 can be traced to other DNA sequences in this sample. The rearrangement links TRBV6-5 to TRBJ2-2, with D tentatively TRBD1 (6 bases). V was clipped by 9 bases and J by 0 bases, with 11 bases between them. The CDR3 sequence is 14 residues long. Germline V gives CDR1 MNHEY, CDR2 SVGAGI. The CDR3 spells CASRTATNTGELFF. The CDR3 nucleotides read TGTGCCAGTAGGACAGCCACGAACACCGGGGAGCTGTTTTTT.

The rearrangement uses TRBV29-1 and TRBJ1-1; a weak D match, TRBD1 (6 bases). V lost 4 bases to trimming and J lost 6 bases, with 12 bases between them. From germline, CDR1 is SQVTM and CDR2 ANQGSEA. There are 12 residues in the CDR3. The CDR3 reads CSVAHRAAEAFF. The CDR3 DNA reads TGCAGCGTTGCCCACAGGGCTGCTGAAGCTTTCTTT. The variable domain in full, completed from reference TRBV29-1 and TRBJ1-1, reads SAVISQKPSRDICQRGTSLTIQCQVDSQVTMMFWYRQQPGQSLTLIATANQGSEATYESGFVIDKFPISRPNLTFSTLTVSNMSPEDSSIYLCSVAHRAAEAFFGQGTRLTVV.

The CDR3 DNA sequence: TGTGCCAGCGGCCGACAGGGGAAGAACACTGAAGCTTTCTTT. Translation gives CASGRQGKNTEAFF. The genes are TRBV6-5 and TRBJ1-1, with TRBD1 matching 8 bases. The CDR3 spans 14 residues. With V trimmed by 8 bases and J by 1 base, 6 bases remained unmatched. Germline values: CDR1 MNHEY, CDR2 SVGAGI.

The genes are TRBV7-9 and TRBJ1-5, with a possible D match to TRBD1 (5 bases). This CDR3 is 14 amino acids long. Germline V CDR1 and CDR2: SEHNR, FQNEAQ (reference sequence). V lost 5 bases to trimming and J lost 10 bases, with 18 bases between them. The CDR3 nucleotides are TGTGCCAGCAGCCCAATGACAGTTTTAGGACCCCAGCATTTT. It yields the protein CASSPMTVLGPQHF.

The chain links TRBV4-1 to TRBJ1-6; 7 nucleotides line up with TRBD1. V lost 0 bases and J lost 7; bases outside the gene matches: 3. Germline CDR1 and CDR2: MGHRA and YSYEKL. CDR3 length equals 15 residues. The CDR3 coding sequence is TGCGCCAGCAGCCAAGATGGGACAGCCAATTCACCCCTCCACTTT. Translated: CASSQDGTANSPLHF.

The chain has TRBV6-2 or TRBV6-3 and TRBJ1-1; D uncertain. Per the germline V gene, CDR1 is MNHEY and CDR2 is SVGEGT. Trimming took 5 bases from V and 3 from J, leaving 28 bases between them. This CDR3 is 19 amino acids long. This chain's CDR3 is CASSPTPPSVAGVDTEAFF. CDR3 nucleotides: TGTGCCAGCAGTCCAACTCCTCCTAGTGTAGCCGGGGTCGACACTGAAGCTTTCTTT.

The CDR3 DNA follows: TGCGCCAGCAGCTTGGCGGGGGGGAGAGCGGTCAATGAGCAGTTCTTC. Protein sequence: CASSLAGGRAVNEQFF. The rearrangement joins TRBV5-1 to TRBJ2-1, with TRBD2 matching 8 bases. This CDR3 has 16 residues. The germline CDR1 and CDR2 sequences are SGHRS and YFSETQ. The V gene end was trimmed by 0 bases and the J gene end by 6 bases; junction bases not matched to a gene: 8. The full variable domain, in which reference TRBV5-1 and TRBJ2-1 provide the parts outside the CDR3, is KAGVTQTPRYLIKTRGQQVTLSCSPISGHRSVSWYQQTPGQGLQFLFEYFSETQRNKGNFPGRFSGRQFSNSRSEMNVSTLELGDSALYLCASSLAGGRAVNEQFFGPGTRLTVL.

The chain has TRBV6-5 and TRBJ1-1; D ambiguous. There are 16 residues in the CDR3. Germline CDR1 MNHEY, CDR2 SVGAGI. V lost 4 bases, J lost 4 bases, and 19 bases lay in between. CDR3 amino acids: CASSLREDLSSTEAFF. CDR3 nucleotides: TGTGCCAGCAGTTTAAGGGAGGACTTGAGCAGCACTGAAGCTTTCTTT.

This chain links TRBV19 with TRBJ2-7; 12 bases fit TRBD2. The germline gives CDR1 LNHDA, CDR2 SQIVND (reference sequence). CDR3 length: 16 residues. The trim removed 3 bases at V and 5 bases at J, leaving 8 bases unmatched. CDR3 sequence (DNA): TGTGCCAGTAGTATCCCGAGACTAGCGGGAGAGGACGAGCAGTACTTC. Its translation is CASSIPRLAGEDEQYF.

This clone was picked up a small number of times. The chain carries TRBV24-1 and TRBJ1-2, with TRBD1 identical over 8 bases. The CDR3 is made up of 14 amino acids. Looked up from germline, CDR1 is KGHDR and CDR2 is SFDVKD. With 7 bases clipped from V and 6 bases from J, the junction kept 9 bases outside the gene matches. CDR3 in DNA: TGTGCCACCAGACCCGGACAGGGTCTGGATGGCTACACCTTC. As protein: CATRPGQGLDGYTF.

This chain connects TRBV18 to TRBJ1-1; 9 positions agree with TRBD1. In germline, CDR1 is KGHSH, CDR2 LQKENI. The CDR3 covers 21 residues. V shed 4 bases and J 4 bases; nucleotides not matched to a gene: 25. Written as DNA, the CDR3 is TGTGCCAGCTCACGCAGCCCGAATTTAGTAATGGACAGGGGACGCGGCACTGAAGCTTTCTTT. The encoded protein is CASSRSPNLVMDRGRGTEAFF.

DNA for the CDR3: TGTGCCAGCAGTCGAACAGGGTTCTATGGCTACACCTTC. As protein: CASSRTGFYGYTF. V and J are TRBV6-5 and TRBJ1-2; D is perhaps TRBD1 (6 bases). Germline V gene lookup returns CDR1 MNHEY and CDR2 SVGAGI. CDR3 length: 13 residues. Trimming took 5 bases from V and 4 from J, leaving 11 bases between them.

V is TRBV10-2 and J is TRBJ2-7, with a possible D match to TRBD1 (5 bases). CDR1 WSHSY and CDR2 SAAADI come from the germline V gene. V was cut by 6 bases and J by 0 bases, with 9 bases left in between. CDR3 length: 13 amino acids. The CDR3 DNA is TGCGCCAGCAGGCGACAGAACTCCTACGAGCAGTACTTC. It is translated as CASRRQNSYEQYF.

Of note for this clone: The same CDR3 is also encoded by other DNA sequences in this sample. The J gene is TRBJ2-1, the V gene TRBV3-1 (or the pseudogene TRBV3-2); 9 bases line up with TRBD2. CDR1 is LGHDT, CDR2 YNNKEL, per germline (reference sequence). V trimming: 3 bases; J trimming: 4 bases; junction bases outside the gene matches: 4. This CDR3 is 15 amino acids long. In DNA, the CDR3 is TGTGCCAGCAGCCAGGGGCGGGGGGGTTACAATGAGCAGTTCTTC. Encoded protein: CASSQGRGGYNEQFF.

The chain couples TRBV6-5 to TRBJ1-5; D is uncertain. V gave up 6 bases and J gave up 2 bases, with 14 bases separating them. This CDR3 region has 15 residues. Germline loops: CDR1 MNHEY, CDR2 SVGAGI. CDR3 sequence (DNA): TGTGCCAGCAGAGACAAGGGAGGAGGCAATCAGCCCCAGCATTTT. This sequence encodes CASRDKGGGNQPQHF.

The V gene is TRBV5-6, the J gene TRBJ2-7, with 10 bases fitting TRBD1. The CDR3 runs to 14 residues. V shed 4 bases and J 1 base; nucleotides not matched to a gene: 2. From germline, CDR1 is SGHDT and CDR2 YYEEEE. Written as DNA, the CDR3 is TGTGCCAGCAGCCCGGGACAGGGGTCCTACGAGCAGTACTTC. It translates to CASSPGQGSYEQYF.

The rearrangement uses TRBV27 and TRBJ2-1; TRBD2 agrees at 10 bases. The germline gives CDR1 MNHEY, CDR2 SMNVEV (reference sequence). Trimming took 6 bases from V and 3 from J; bases not matched to a gene: 14. The CDR3 spans 18 residues. The DNA of the CDR3 is TGTGCCAGCAGCCAGGAGCTAGCGGGAGTAACCCGCTACAATGAGCAGTTCTTC. This gives the protein CASSQELAGVTRYNEQFF.

The chain employs TRBV29-1 and TRBJ1-2; tentative D call: TRBD1 (6 bases). This CDR3 region has 14 residues. The germline V gene has CDR1 SQVTM and CDR2 ANQGSEA. Trimming stripped 0 bases from V and 3 bases from J, with 11 bases between. Written as DNA, the CDR3 is TGCAGCGTTGAAGAGGGGGCGGTCGACTATGGCTACACCTTC. It yields the protein CSVEEGAVDYGYTF.

This clone appeared once. This chain uses TRBV6-5 with TRBJ2-7; D is unclear. Trimming shortened V by 2 bases and J by 4 bases, and 6 bases separated the two germline ends. Germline values: CDR1 MNHEY, CDR2 SVGAGI. This CDR3 comprises 12 residues. The CDR3 nucleotides read TGTGCCAGCAGTTACACCGGGTACGAGCAGTACTTC. Its protein is CASSYTGYEQYF.

The chain employs TRBV5-5 and TRBJ1-1; D is undetermined. Germline V gene lookup returns CDR1 SGHKS and CDR2 YYEKEE (reference sequence). CDR3 length: 13 residues. Trimming stripped 1 base from V and 3 bases from J, with 7 bases between. CDR3 residues: CASSLYGDTEAFF. CDR3 nucleotides: TGTGCCAGCAGCTTGTACGGGGACACTGAAGCTTTCTTT.

The chain has TRBV19 and TRBJ1-2; D remains ambiguous. The germline V and J ends were trimmed by 3 bases and 2 bases, with 13 bases remaining between them. CDR3 size: 15 residues. From germline, CDR1 is LNHDA and CDR2 SQIVND (reference sequence). The DNA for the CDR3 is TGTGCCAGTAGTATCCGTCCACTGAACAACTATGGCTACACCTTC. It encodes CASSIRPLNNYGYTF.

V usage is TRBV6-5 and J usage is TRBJ2-5; 8 bases line up with TRBD1. The trim removed 6 bases at V and 6 bases at J, leaving 6 bases unmatched. The CDR3 runs to 13 residues. Germline V gives CDR1 MNHEY, CDR2 SVGAGI. The DNA of the CDR3 is TGTGCCAGCAGCCTCGACAGGGGAAAGACCCAGTACTTC. Translating it yields CASSLDRGKTQYF.